Reported below is one TCR beta chain. Its antigen is not identified. Trimming pared 1 base from V and 3 bases from J, leaving 8 bases between. This CDR3 has 14 residues. Looked up from germline, CDR1 is KGHSY and CDR2 is FQNENV. The data were obtained in a study of long-term antiretroviral therapy in people with HIV. The authors ran the immunoSEQ assay, v3.0, at survey level. This table comes from immunoSEQ multiplex PCR, and its TCRdb copy is limited to in-frame clones, with some not included. The sample comprises 38,000 or so clones, 65% to 90% of which are singletons, and more than 4.5% rests with the top ten. Broader study findings: Whereas controls had wider CDR3 length ranges, HIV repertoires had narrower ones.

The gene calls are TRBV16 and TRBJ2-3, with D tentatively TRBD2 (5 bases). The origin of this receptor is a man younger than 35 with HIV. Sequencing was performed on unsorted PBMCs, taken 1.5 years after starting antiretroviral therapy. Here the CDR3 reads CASSQYPGTDTQYF. CDR3 nucleotide sequence: TGTGCCAGCAGCCAATACCCGGGGACAGATACGCAGTATTTT.